What follows are 4 T cell receptor beta chains derived from one specimen sequenced in a study of T cell repertoires in cytomegalovirus infection. TCRdb reanalysed the reads using MiXCR and keeps one entry per CDR3 protein. Of around 280,000 distinct CDR3 sequences in the sample, around 15% were seen once. The specimen was PBMCs. The receptors derive from a human donor in good health (CMV status not recorded). Some clones in this sample may be carry-over from other donors' samples.

The gene calls are TRBV5-4 and TRBJ2-1; 10 bases fit TRBD2. The CDR3 contains 18 residues. Germline CDR1 is SGHNT and CDR2 is YYREEE (reference sequence). Unmatched junction bases numbered 14, after V lost 4 bases and J lost 4 bases. The CDR3 is CASSLWGMTSGLYNEQFF. Here the CDR3 DNA reads TGTGCCAGCAGCCTATGGGGGATGACTAGCGGGTTATACAATGAGCAGTTCTTC.

The chain employs TRBV24-1 and TRBJ2-5; the D gene is possibly TRBD1 (6 bases). Per the germline V gene, CDR1 is KGHDR and CDR2 is SFDVKD. The V gene lost 4 bases and the J gene lost 2 bases, with 13 bases spanning the gap. The CDR3 runs to 15 residues. The CDR3 DNA sequence: TGTGCCACCAGTGACCAGGAAGGGGGACAAGAGACCCAGTACTTC. It codes for CATSDQEGGQETQYF.

This clonotype was seen more than once but under ten times. The genes are TRBV29-1 and TRBJ2-5, with D perhaps matching TRBD2 (7 bases). Germline-derived CDR1 and CDR2 are SQVTM and ANQGSEA. CDR3 length equals 14 residues. V lost 4 bases and J 5 bases, leaving 17 bases between the germline ends. The CDR3 spells CSVGGGRLDETQYF. In nucleotides, the CDR3 is TGCAGCGTTGGGGGGGGCCGCCTTGACGAGACCCAGTACTTC.

This clonotype has only a few counts. This chain uses TRBV28 with TRBJ2-7; 7 nucleotides agree with TRBD1. CDR3 length: 12 residues. Losses at the gene ends were 7 bases for V and 3 bases for J; bases not matched to a gene: 3. Germline V gene data show CDR1 as MDHEN and CDR2 as SYDVKM. CDR3 sequence reads: CASKDRLYEQYF. CDR3 bases: TGTGCCAGCAAGGACAGGCTCTACGAGCAGTACTTC.